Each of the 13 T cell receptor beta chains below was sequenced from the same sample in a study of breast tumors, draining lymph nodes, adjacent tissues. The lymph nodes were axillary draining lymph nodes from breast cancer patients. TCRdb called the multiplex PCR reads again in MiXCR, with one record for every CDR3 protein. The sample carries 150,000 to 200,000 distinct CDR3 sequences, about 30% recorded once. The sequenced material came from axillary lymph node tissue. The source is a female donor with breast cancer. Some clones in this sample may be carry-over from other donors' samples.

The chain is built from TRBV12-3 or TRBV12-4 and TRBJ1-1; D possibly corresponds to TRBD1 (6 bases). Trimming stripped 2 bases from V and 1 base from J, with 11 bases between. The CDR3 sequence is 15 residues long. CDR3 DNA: TGTGCCAGCAGTTTATTTGAACAGGGGAACACTGAAGCTTTCTTT. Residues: CASSLFEQGNTEAFF.

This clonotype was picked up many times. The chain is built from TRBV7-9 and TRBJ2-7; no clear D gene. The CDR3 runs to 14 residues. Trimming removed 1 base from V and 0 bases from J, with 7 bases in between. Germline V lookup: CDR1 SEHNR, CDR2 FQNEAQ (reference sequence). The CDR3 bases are TGTGCCAGCAGCTTAGGTCGGAGCTCCTACGAGCAGTACTTC. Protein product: CASSLGRSSYEQYF.

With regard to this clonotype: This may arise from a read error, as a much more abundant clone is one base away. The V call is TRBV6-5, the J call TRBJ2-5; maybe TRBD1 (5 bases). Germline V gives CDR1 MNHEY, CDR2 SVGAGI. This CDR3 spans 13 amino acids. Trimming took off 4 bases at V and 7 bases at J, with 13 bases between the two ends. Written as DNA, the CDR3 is TGTGCCAGCAGTTTAGACAGTGGAAGGACCCAGTACTTC. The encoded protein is CASSLDSGRTQYF.

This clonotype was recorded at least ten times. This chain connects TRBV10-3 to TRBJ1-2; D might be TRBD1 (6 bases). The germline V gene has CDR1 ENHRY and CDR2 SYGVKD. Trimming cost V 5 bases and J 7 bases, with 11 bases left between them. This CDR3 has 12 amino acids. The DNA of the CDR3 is TGTGCCATCAGTAAACAGGGTAGTGGCTACACCTTC. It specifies CAISKQGSGYTF.

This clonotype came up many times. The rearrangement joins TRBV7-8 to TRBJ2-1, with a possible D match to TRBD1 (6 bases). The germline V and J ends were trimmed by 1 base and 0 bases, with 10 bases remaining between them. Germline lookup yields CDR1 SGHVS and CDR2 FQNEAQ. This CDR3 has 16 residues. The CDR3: CASSLGGRGSYNEQFF. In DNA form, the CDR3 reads TGTGCCAGCAGCTTAGGAGGCAGGGGCTCCTACAATGAGCAGTTCTTC.

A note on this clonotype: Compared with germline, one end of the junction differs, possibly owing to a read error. This CDR3 reads CSGNTIYF. CDR3 DNA: TGCTCTGGAAACACCATATATTTT. The V and J genes are TRBV15 and TRBJ1-3; D is uncertain. This CDR3 has 8 residues. Germline V gene lookup returns CDR1 LNHNV and CDR2 YYDKDF (reference sequence).

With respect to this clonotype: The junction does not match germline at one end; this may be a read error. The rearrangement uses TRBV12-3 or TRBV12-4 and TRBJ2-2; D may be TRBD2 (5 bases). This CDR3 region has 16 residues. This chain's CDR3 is CASSLAGYANTGELSW. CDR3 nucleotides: TGTGCCAGCAGTTTAGCAGGGTACGCGAACACCGGGGAGCTGTCTTGG.

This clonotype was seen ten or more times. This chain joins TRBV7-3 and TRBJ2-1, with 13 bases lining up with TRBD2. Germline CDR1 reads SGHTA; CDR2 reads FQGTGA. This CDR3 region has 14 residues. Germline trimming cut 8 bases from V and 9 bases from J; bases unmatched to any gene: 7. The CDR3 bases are TGTGCCAGCCGAACTAGCGGGGGGGCCGGTGAGCAGTTCTTC. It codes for CASRTSGGAGEQFF.

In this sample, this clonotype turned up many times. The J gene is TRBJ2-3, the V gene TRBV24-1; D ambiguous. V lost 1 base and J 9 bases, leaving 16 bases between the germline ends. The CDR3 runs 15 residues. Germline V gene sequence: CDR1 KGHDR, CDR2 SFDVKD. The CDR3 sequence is CATSDFPADITTQYF. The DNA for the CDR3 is TGTGCCACCAGTGATTTCCCCGCGGATATCACAACGCAGTATTTT.

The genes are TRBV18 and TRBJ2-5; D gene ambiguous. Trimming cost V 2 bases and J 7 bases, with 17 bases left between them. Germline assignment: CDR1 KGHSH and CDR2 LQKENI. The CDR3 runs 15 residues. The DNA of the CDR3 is TGTGCCAGCTCACCAATCGCCCGGGCAGGCGGGACCCAGTACTTC. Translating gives CASSPIARAGGTQYF.

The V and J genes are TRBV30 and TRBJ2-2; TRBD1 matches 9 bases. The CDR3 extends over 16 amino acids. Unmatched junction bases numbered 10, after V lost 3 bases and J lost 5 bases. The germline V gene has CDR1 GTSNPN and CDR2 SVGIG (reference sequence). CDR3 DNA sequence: TGTGCCTGGAGCGCCCAGGGAGACAGGGGGACCGGGGAGCTGTTTTTT. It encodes CAWSAQGDRGTGELFF.

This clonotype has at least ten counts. CDR3 nucleotides: TGTGCCAGCAGTTCGACGGGCCGATGGACTAATGAAAAACTGTTTTTT. Encoded protein: CASSSTGRWTNEKLFF. The V gene is TRBV6-5, the J gene TRBJ1-4, with no clear D. The germline V gene encodes CDR1 MNHEY and CDR2 SVGAGI. The CDR3 loop spans 16 amino acids. V gave up 4 bases and J gave up 2 bases, with 14 bases separating them.

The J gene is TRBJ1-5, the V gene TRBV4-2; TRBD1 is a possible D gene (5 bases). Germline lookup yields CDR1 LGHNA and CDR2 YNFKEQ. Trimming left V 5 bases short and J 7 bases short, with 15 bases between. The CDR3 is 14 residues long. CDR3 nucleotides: TGTGCCAGCAGCGAGGACACAAACAACCAGCCCCAGCATTTT. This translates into CASSEDTNNQPQHF.